This TCR beta chain appears in the sequencing data of a study of shared clonotypes between healthy human individuals. The study, taken as a whole, reports: Non-shared clonotypes had lower generation probabilities than those shared by all four donors. Blood was the sole source, and tissue repertoires probably differ.

The count of this clone is one. Its antigen is not known. Original analysis: Filtering differed, since immunoSEQ gave only junction sequences and no quality scores. Libraries were prepared by immunoSEQ multiplex PCR; TCRdb keeps only in-frame clonotypes and omits some of them. D and trimming come from the DNA, and the V and J calls and clone size come from that table. The table has more than 600,000 clones, 92% seen once. CD45RO-negative, CCR7-selected cells formed the naive CD8 fraction, which excluded terminally differentiated effector memory CD45RA+ cells. The sample consisted of naive CD8+ T cells sorted from blood. The TCR comes from a man younger than 45 in good health.

DNA for the CDR3: TGCGCCAGCAGCCAAGGTAGCGGGAGTTCAAATGAGCAGTTCTTC. Protein sequence: CASSQGSGSSNEQFF. This sequence joins TRBV4-3 and TRBJ2-1, with 9 bases identical to TRBD2. CDR1 and CDR2 from the germline V gene are LGHNA and YSLEER. V shed 1 base and J 7 bases; nucleotides not matched to a gene: 5. CDR3 length equals 15 residues.